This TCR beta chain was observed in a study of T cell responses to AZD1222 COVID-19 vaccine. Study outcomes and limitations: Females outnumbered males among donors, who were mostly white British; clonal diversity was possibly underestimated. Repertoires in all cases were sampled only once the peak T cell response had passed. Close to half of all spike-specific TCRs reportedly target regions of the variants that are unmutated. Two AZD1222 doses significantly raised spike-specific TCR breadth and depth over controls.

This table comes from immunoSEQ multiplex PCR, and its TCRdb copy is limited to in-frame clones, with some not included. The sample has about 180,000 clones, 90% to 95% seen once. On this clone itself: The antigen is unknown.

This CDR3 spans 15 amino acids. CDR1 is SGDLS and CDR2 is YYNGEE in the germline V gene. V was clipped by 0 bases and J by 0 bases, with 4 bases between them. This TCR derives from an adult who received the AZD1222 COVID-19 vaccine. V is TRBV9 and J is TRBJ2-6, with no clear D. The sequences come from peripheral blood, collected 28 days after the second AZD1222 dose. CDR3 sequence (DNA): TGTGCCAGCAGCGTAGATTACTCTGGGGCCAACGTCCTGACTTTC. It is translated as CASSVDYSGANVLTF. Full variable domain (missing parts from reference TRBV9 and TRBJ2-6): DSGVTQTPKHLITATGQRVTLRCSPRSGDLSVYWYQQSLDQGLQFLIQYYNGEERAKGNILERFSAQQFPDLHSELNLSSLELGDSALYFCASSVDYSGANVLTFGAGSRLTVL.